Listed here are 20 T cell receptor beta chains from one sample, sequenced in a study of T-cell memory formation after mild COVID-19. TCRdb re-called the 5' RACE reads with MiXCR, one entry per CDR3 protein. The sample shows fewer than 650,000 distinct CDR3 sequences, roughly 17% of them seen only once. What was sequenced was PBMCs or a T cell subset sorted from them (not recorded which). The source is an adult woman who had mild COVID-19 (a few samples of this study predate the infection). Cell type and time point are not known.

This clonotype was observed a few times. V and J are TRBV7-8 and TRBJ1-1; 7 bases agree with TRBD1. Germline lookup yields CDR1 SGHVS and CDR2 FQNEAQ. V lost 5 bases, J lost 1 base, and 19 bases stayed unmatched. The CDR3 is 19 amino acids. The CDR3 spells CASSLPSTGHLLPNTEAFF. CDR3 DNA sequence: TGTGCCAGCAGCCTCCCATCGACAGGGCACCTCCTCCCGAACACTGAAGCTTTCTTT.

This clonotype has a handful of counts. The J gene is TRBJ2-5, the V gene TRBV12-3 or TRBV12-4; D is undetermined. Trimming took off 3 bases at V and 5 bases at J, with 10 bases between the two ends. This CDR3 is 13 amino acids long. CDR3 sequence: CASSFGLKETQYF. In nucleotides, the CDR3 is TGTGCCAGCAGTTTTGGGTTGAAGGAGACCCAGTACTTC.

CDR3 bases: TGCGCCAGCAGCTTGGTGGGTAGCGGGGGGGCCGCTAGTGCCTACAATGAGCAGTTCTTC. This codes for CASSLVGSGGAASAYNEQFF. This sequence joins TRBV5-1 and TRBJ2-1; 11 bases are a match to TRBD2. The length of the CDR3 is 20 residues. The germline gives CDR1 SGHRS, CDR2 YFSETQ. V lost 0 bases and J lost 2; bases outside the gene matches: 13.

This clonotype has only a few counts. The chain has TRBV19 and TRBJ2-2, with D maybe TRBD2 (5 bases). The CDR3 covers 14 residues. Germline CDR1 LNHDA, CDR2 SQIVND (reference sequence). V was clipped by 10 bases and J by 1 base, with 13 bases between them. CDR3 DNA: TGTGCCACCGCATGGACTGAGAACACCGGGGAGCTGTTTTTT. Encoded protein: CATAWTENTGELFF.

V usage is TRBV7-9 and J usage is TRBJ1-2; possible D gene TRBD1, 5 bases. The CDR3 is made up of 13 amino acids. Germline values: CDR1 SEHNR, CDR2 FQNEAQ (reference sequence). V was pared by 5 bases and J by 3 bases, with 10 bases between. As DNA, the CDR3 is TGTGCCAGCAGCCCCCGGGGCTACTATGGCTACACCTTC. Protein product: CASSPRGYYGYTF. Using reference TRBV7-9 and TRBJ1-2 for the parts outside the CDR3, the full variable domain is DTGVSQNPRHKITKRGQNVTFRCDPISEHNRLYWYRQTLGQGPEFLTYFQNEAQLEKSRLLSDRFSAERPKGSFSTLEIQRTEQGDSAMYLCASSPRGYYGYTFGSGTRLTVV.

The rearrangement uses TRBV5-1 and TRBJ2-1; 7 positions match TRBD1. Germline V gives CDR1 SGHRS, CDR2 YFSETQ. Trimming took 2 bases from V and 3 from J; bases not matched to a gene: 14. There are 18 residues in the CDR3. CDR3 in amino acids: CASSLGQARSGLYNEQFF. CDR3 bases: TGCGCCAGCAGCTTAGGACAGGCCCGGTCGGGGCTCTACAATGAGCAGTTCTTC.

In its sample, this clonotype was seen a few times. V and J are TRBV20-1 and TRBJ2-7; D gene unclear. Germline CDR1 and CDR2: DFQATT and SNEGSKA (reference sequence). The V gene lost 6 bases and the J gene lost 3 bases, with 12 bases spanning the gap. This CDR3 region has 12 residues. CDR3 sequence reads: CSASGSLYEQYF. CDR3 nucleotide sequence: TGCAGTGCCTCCGGGTCACTCTACGAGCAGTACTTC.

The sample holds a few counts of this clonotype. This chain connects TRBV3-1 to TRBJ2-7; D remains ambiguous. The germline gives CDR1 LGHDT, CDR2 YNNKEL (reference sequence). This CDR3 is 12 amino acids long. Trimming cost V 2 bases and J 0 bases, with 2 bases left between them. The CDR3 sequence is CASSQHSYEQYF. CDR3 DNA: TGTGCCAGCAGCCAACACTCCTACGAGCAGTACTTC.

The chain employs TRBV7-9 and TRBJ2-1; 10 bases map to TRBD1. V shed 4 bases, J shed 4 bases, and the junction held 4 bases outside the gene matches. Germline V gene data show CDR1 as SEHNR and CDR2 as FQNEAQ (reference sequence). This CDR3 spans 15 amino acids. The CDR3 protein is CASSSAGQGYNEQFF. The CDR3 DNA reads as TGTGCCAGCAGCTCAGCGGGACAGGGGTACAATGAGCAGTTCTTC.

This clonotype was seen a handful of times. The chain couples TRBV4-3 to TRBJ1-2; tentatively, D is TRBD1 (5 bases). In germline, CDR1 is LGHNA, CDR2 YSLEER. This CDR3 contains 15 residues. V was cut by 4 bases and J by 6 bases, with 18 bases left in between. CDR3 loop: CASSRETGTRNGYTF. The DNA for the CDR3 is TGCGCCAGCAGCCGGGAAACCGGGACCCGGAATGGCTACACCTTC.

The rearrangement links TRBV28 to TRBJ1-2; possibly TRBD1 for D (5 bases). Trimming shortened V by 5 bases and J by 7 bases, and 20 bases separated the two germline ends. CDR1 and CDR2 (germline): MDHEN, SYDVKM. The CDR3 spans 15 residues. CDR3 protein: CASSRPAHTGFGYTF. The CDR3 DNA sequence: TGTGCCAGCAGTCGCCCCGCCCACACAGGTTTTGGCTACACCTTC.

The V call is TRBV24-1, the J call TRBJ1-1; unclear D gene. The CDR3 loop spans 14 amino acids. Trimming pared 3 bases from V and 4 bases from J, leaving 11 bases between. Germline V gene sequence: CDR1 KGHDR, CDR2 SFDVKD. The CDR3 protein is CATSDGSLGTEAFF. The CDR3 DNA reads as TGTGCCACCAGTGATGGTAGTTTGGGCACTGAAGCTTTCTTT.

This clonotype has a count of ten or more. The rearrangement uses TRBV7-3 and TRBJ2-2; D unclear. Trimming pared 9 bases from V and 1 base from J, leaving 6 bases between. Germline CDR1 reads SGHTA; CDR2 reads FQGTGA. CDR3 size: 12 residues. This CDR3 reads CASRLNTGELFF. The CDR3 bases are TGTGCCAGTAGGTTGAACACCGGGGAGCTGTTTTTT.

The table lists this clonotype with a few counts. The chain has TRBV10-3 and TRBJ2-5, with 10 bases identical to TRBD2. This CDR3 spans 18 amino acids. After removal of 2 bases from V and 6 bases from J, the junction contained 15 bases not matched to a gene. Germline loops: CDR1 ENHRY, CDR2 SYGVKD. Here the CDR3 reads CAISESRLASGSRKTQYF. In DNA form, the CDR3 reads TGTGCCATCAGTGAGAGTCGTTTGGCTAGCGGGAGTCGGAAGACCCAGTACTTC.

This clonotype was found a few times. The rearrangement uses TRBV12-3 or TRBV12-4 and TRBJ1-6; D gene ambiguous. Trimming removed 1 base at V and 9 bases at J, with 10 bases between. CDR3 length: 14 residues. The CDR3 nucleotides read TGTGCCAGCAGTTTAGGACCGCTTAGTTCACCCCTCCACTTT. Translated, it gives CASSLGPLSSPLHF.

This sequence joins TRBV27 and TRBJ1-4; D remains ambiguous. Trimming shortened V by 4 bases and J by 8 bases, and 11 bases separated the two germline ends. CDR3 length: 13 residues. Per germline, CDR1 MNHEY and CDR2 SMNVEV (reference sequence). The CDR3 protein is CASSSIGVEKLFF. The DNA of the CDR3 is TGTGCCAGCAGTTCTATCGGCGTAGAAAAACTGTTTTTT.

This clonotype came up a few times. The chain has TRBV4-1 and TRBJ2-5; 10 nucleotides line up with TRBD2. The J segment lost 2 bases and the V segment lost 5 bases, leaving 5 bases of the junction unmatched. Germline lookup yields CDR1 MGHRA and CDR2 YSYEKL. The CDR3 is 15 residues long. The CDR3 spells CASSDRAGGQETQYF. The CDR3 coding sequence is TGCGCCAGCAGCGACCGAGCGGGGGGGCAAGAGACCCAGTACTTC.

The rearrangement joins TRBV5-1 to TRBJ1-2; D gene unclear. Deletions cut 3 bases from V and 5 bases from J, with 20 bases between. The germline CDR1 and CDR2 sequences are SGHRS and YFSETQ. CDR3 length: 16 residues. In DNA form, the CDR3 reads TGCGCCAGCAGCTCGGAGGTCGGAACGACCAAATATGGCTACACCTTC. Translation: CASSSEVGTTKYGYTF.

The chain links TRBV11-3 to TRBJ2-2; D is unresolved. Per the germline V gene, CDR1 is SGHNT and CDR2 is YENEEA. The V gene lost 1 base and the J gene lost 7 bases, with 10 bases spanning the gap. CDR3 length: 14 amino acids. CDR3 nucleotides: TGTGCCAGCAGCTTAGGGACCCCTGGCGGGGAGCTGTTTTTT. Its protein product is CASSLGTPGGELFF. The variable domain in full, completed from reference TRBV11-3 and TRBJ2-2, reads EAGVVQSPRYKIIEKKQPVAFWCNPISGHNTLYWYLQNLGQGPELLIRYENEEAVDDSQLPKDRFSAERLKGVDSTLKIQPAELGDSAVYLCASSLGTPGGELFFGEGSRLTVL.

The genes are TRBV10-3 and TRBJ2-3; possibly TRBD2 for D (6 bases). Germline V gene lookup returns CDR1 ENHRY and CDR2 SYGVKD. This CDR3 is 14 amino acids long. The germline V and J ends were trimmed by 6 bases and 5 bases, with 15 bases remaining between them. CDR3 nucleotides: TGTGCCATCAGCGACCGGGGACTTGAAGATACGCAGTATTTT. Translation gives CAISDRGLEDTQYF.